What follows are 11 T cell receptor beta chains derived from one specimen sequenced in a study of T-cell reconstitution after alpha-beta-depleted transplantation in children. During its preparation, the TCRbeta library received unique molecular identifiers. TCRdb ran MiXCR on the PCR reads and lists one entry per CDR3 protein. The profile shows about 440,000 distinct CDR3 sequences, over 40% of them singletons. The sample consisted of PBMCs, taken before TCRalphabeta/CD19-depleted stem cell transplant. Receptors originate from a girl aged 2-10 years with aplastic anemia, due to receive a stem cell transplant.

The V and J genes are TRBV28 and TRBJ2-1; TRBD2 matches at 8 bases. Trimming took 5 bases from V and 4 from J; bases not matched to a gene: 7. Germline-derived CDR1 and CDR2 are MDHEN and SYDVKM. The CDR3 runs 15 residues. CDR3 sequence reads: CASSPGGADYNEQFF. CDR3 nucleotide sequence: TGTGCCAGCAGTCCGGGGGGGGCGGATTACAATGAGCAGTTCTTC.

This sequence joins TRBV9 and TRBJ2-7; D possibly uses TRBD1 or TRBD2 (7 bases each). With 0 bases removed from V and 2 bases from J, the gap between germline ends came to 12 bases. This CDR3 spans 15 amino acids. Germline CDR1 and CDR2: SGDLS and YYNGEE. The CDR3 bases are TGTGCCAGCAGCGTAGGGGAGGGGGCCACCTACGAGCAGTACTTC. This translates into CASSVGEGATYEQYF. Drawing the rest from reference TRBV9 and TRBJ2-7, the complete variable domain is DSGVTQTPKHLITATGQRVTLRCSPRSGDLSVYWYQQSLDQGLQFLIQYYNGEERAKGNILERFSAQQFPDLHSELNLSSLELGDSALYFCASSVGEGATYEQYFGPGTRLTVT.

This clonotype has a handful of counts. The chain combines TRBV28 with TRBJ2-7; 7 bases line up with TRBD2. V trimming: 8 bases; J trimming: 2 bases; junction bases outside the gene matches: 6. The V gene's germline CDR1 is MDHEN and CDR2 SYDVKM. This CDR3 is 13 amino acids long. CDR3 protein: CASGLAGPYEQYF. CDR3 DNA: TGTGCCAGCGGATTAGCGGGCCCCTACGAGCAGTACTTC.

This clonotype was observed many times. J is TRBJ2-2 and V is TRBV12-3 or TRBV12-4; the D is unclear. The CDR3 contains 15 residues. V was clipped by 0 bases and J by 3 bases, with 8 bases between them. The CDR3 nucleotides read TGTGCCAGCAGTTTAGCGGGTTGGGACACCGGGGAGCTGTTTTTT. Its translation is CASSLAGWDTGELFF.

This clonotype was found many times. The chain links TRBV10-2 to TRBJ2-3, with TRBD2 matching 10 bases. V shed 2 bases and J 4 bases; nucleotides not matched to a gene: 9. Germline CDR1 reads WSHSY; CDR2 reads SAAADI. The CDR3 consists of 17 residues. As DNA, the CDR3 is TGCGCCAGCAGTGAGGTCTTGCTAGCGGGAGTTCCAGATACGCAGTATTTT. Amino acid sequence: CASSEVLLAGVPDTQYF.

This chain joins TRBV7-9 and TRBJ1-1; D is unclear. CDR3 length equals 14 residues. CDR1 is SEHNR, CDR2 FQNEAQ, per germline (reference sequence). V was cut by 2 bases and J by 0 bases, with 7 bases left in between. The CDR3 DNA follows: TGTGCCAGCAGCTTAATACACATGAACACTGAAGCTTTCTTT. Its translation is CASSLIHMNTEAFF.

In this sample, this clonotype turned up a few times. The rearrangement joins TRBV20-1 to TRBJ1-5; maybe TRBD1 (5 bases). V was pared by 5 bases and J by 0 bases, with 11 bases between. The CDR3 runs to 14 residues. Germline values: CDR1 DFQATT, CDR2 SNEGSKA (reference sequence). CDR3 DNA sequence: TGCAGTGCTTTGGACACCCATAGCAATCAGCCCCAGCATTTT. As protein: CSALDTHSNQPQHF.

The chain recombines TRBV20-1 with TRBJ2-1, with D possibly TRBD1 on 5 matching bases. The CDR3 has 17 residues. V was trimmed by 0 bases and J by 0 bases, leaving 15 bases between them. Germline CDR1 DFQATT, CDR2 SNEGSKA (reference sequence). CDR3 DNA sequence: TGCAGTGCTAGAGACGGGTACAGGCCAAACTCCTACAATGAGCAGTTCTTC. It yields the protein CSARDGYRPNSYNEQFF.

The rearrangement joins TRBV13 to TRBJ2-1; 12 bases align to TRBD1. J gave up 11 bases and V 5 bases, and 1 base lay outside the gene matches. The CDR3 length is 12 residues. Germline CDR1 and CDR2: PRHDT and FYEKMQ (reference sequence). The CDR3 loop is CASSGTGGKQFF. For the CDR3, the DNA is TGTGCCAGCAGCGGGACAGGGGGCAAGCAGTTCTTC.

The chain is built from TRBV18 and TRBJ2-7, with no clear D. This CDR3 contains 13 residues. The germline V gene has CDR1 KGHSH and CDR2 LQKENI. Trimming removed 1 base at V and 3 bases at J, with 7 bases between. The CDR3 here is CASSPRSDYEQYF. CDR3 nucleotides: TGTGCCAGCTCACCACGGTCGGACTACGAGCAGTACTTC.

The rearrangement joins TRBV7-2 to TRBJ2-1; TRBD1 is a possible D gene (6 bases). Trimming took off 2 bases at V and 4 bases at J, with 12 bases between the two ends. CDR1 SGHTA and CDR2 FQGNSA come from the germline V gene. The CDR3 consists of 15 residues. CDR3 coding DNA: TGTGCCAGCAGCTTAATCCCAGGGGAATACAATGAGCAGTTCTTC. The encoded protein is CASSLIPGEYNEQFF.